These T cell receptor beta chains were read from a single sample in a study of T cell changes during pregnancy in multiple sclerosis. TCRdb's copy holds only in-frame clones and misses some; the assay was immunoSEQ multiplex PCR. This sample has approximately 21,000 clones, with about 87% found just once. The specimen comprised CD8+ T cells from peripheral blood mononuclear cells, sampled in the third trimester of pregnancy. The origin of the receptors is a female donor in good health, enrolled as a control in a pregnancy study. The CDR3 runs from the conserved cysteine through the conserved F or W. The D gene is left open where the match is weak. A clone size is listed for some rows: how often the clone was seen (once, few, many), or a class if it is expanded.

v_gene,abundance,d_gene,j_gene,CDR3nt,CDR3aa
TRBV28,once,TRBD1,TRBJ2-7,TGTGCCAGCAGCCCCGGGACAGGGGCTGGCGAGCAGTACTTC,CASSPGTGAGEQYF
TRBV21-1,-,-,TRBJ2-7,TGTGCCAGCAGCGCCCGGACAGCTCGAGTCCCCTACGAGCAGTACTTC,CASSARTARVPYEQYF
TRBV30,-,TRBD1,TRBJ2-7,TGTGCCTGGAGTGTGGGACAGGGAACCTACGAGCAGTACTTC,CAWSVGQGTYEQYF
TRBV6-5,-,-,TRBJ1-1,TGTGCCAGCGGTCAGGGGCTGAACACTGAAGCTTTCTTT,CASGQGLNTEAFF
TRBV28,once,-,TRBJ2-7,TGTGCCAGTACTCAGCTGGTCGGGTACGAGCAGTACTTC,CASTQLVGYEQYF
TRBV5-1,-,TRBD2,TRBJ2-5,TGCGCCAGCAGCTCGCCCTCCAGCGGGAGGGCCCGGGAGACCCAGTACTTC,CASSSPSSGRARETQYF
TRBV2,-,TRBD1,TRBJ1-1,TGTGCCAGCAGTGAAACTGTCTGGGACAGCTCTGAAGCTTTCTTT,CASSETVWDSSEAFF
TRBV19,-,-,TRBJ1-1,TGTGCCAGTATCGTCGTTGTGAACTCCGGGGCTGAAGCTTTCTTT,CASIVVVNSGAEAFF
TRBV4-1,-,-,TRBJ2-2,TGCGCCAGCGGGCTAGCGGACAGGGACACCGGGGAGCTGTTTTTT,CASGLADRDTGELFF
TRBV29-1,-,-,TRBJ1-1,TGCAGCGTTGTTTTGTTGGTTTCGAGGAGTCGAACTGAAGCTTTCTTT,CSVVLLVSRSRTEAFF
TRBV14,once,-,TRBJ2-7,TGTGCCAGCAGCCCCTACAGGGCCTACGAGCAGTACTTC,CASSPYRAYEQYF
TRBV4-1,-,-,TRBJ1-1,TGCGCCAGCAGTACCACAGGGTCGGGCACTGAAGCTTTCTTT,CASSTTGSGTEAFF
TRBV7-9,once,-,TRBJ2-7,TGTGCCAGCAGCTTAGTAGCAGGGGCCTACGAGCAGTACTTC,CASSLVAGAYEQYF
TRBV4-3,-,-,TRBJ2-1,TGCGCCAGCAGCCAAGTAAAAAGGCAATTACCCCGCGGTGGCTCCTACAATGAGCAGTTCTTC,CASSQVKRQLPRGGSYNEQFF
TRBV27,-,-,TRBJ1-2,TGTGCCAGCAGCCCGCATAATAGTCGCTATGGCTACACCTTC,CASSPHNSRYGYTF
TRBV25-1,medium-sized,-,TRBJ1-6,TGTGCCAGCAGTGGGAGGCGGCATTCACCCCTCCACTTT,CASSGRRHSPLHF
TRBV19,-,-,TRBJ2-7,TGTGCCAGTAGTACGGGAGACAAGTACTACGAGCAGTACTTC,CASSTGDKYYEQYF
TRBV15,-,TRBD2,TRBJ2-5,TGTGCCACCAGCAGAGATTCCGCGGGAGAAGGTCGGGAGACCCAGTACTTC,CATSRDSAGEGRETQYF
TRBV20-1,-,TRBD2,TRBJ2-3,TGCAGTGCTCAGACTAGCGGGAGGTATTTT,CSAQTSGRYF
TRBV27,-,-,TRBJ2-7,TGTGCCAGCAGTTTGGGGGGAACAGGAGCCTACGAGCAGTACTTC,CASSLGGTGAYEQYF
TRBV9,-,-,TRBJ1-2,TGTGCCAGCAGCGCCGGTGGGAGCTTCCCCCTTACTAACTATGGCTACACCTTC,CASSAGGSFPLTNYGYTF
TRBV30,few,TRBD1,TRBJ2-2,TGTGCCTGGAGGGACGACAGGGCGGAGCTGTTTTTT,CAWRDDRAELFF
TRBV5-1,-,TRBD2,TRBJ2-3,TGCGCCAGCAGACAGACCACGGGTCCGGCTAGCGGGGGGAGTGGAGATACGCAGTATTTT,CASRQTTGPASGGSGDTQYF
TRBV4-1,-,-,TRBJ1-3,TGCGCCAGCAGCTACCAGGGGTTCTCTGGAAACACCATATATTTT,CASSYQGFSGNTIYF
TRBV5-6,few,TRBD1,TRBJ1-5,TGTGCCAGCAGCTTGAATCAGGGGGGTCAGCCCCAGCATTTT,CASSLNQGGQPQHF
TRBV9,-,-,TRBJ2-1,TGTGCCAGCAGCCCGTTGACTAGCAATGAGCAGTTCTTC,CASSPLTSNEQFF
TRBV7-9,-,TRBD1,TRBJ2-1,TGTGCCAGCAGCTGGGCCTCCGGGACAGCAAATTACAATGAGCAGTTCTTC,CASSWASGTANYNEQFF
TRBV28,-,TRBD2,TRBJ2-3,TGTGCCAGCAGTATTACGGGACTAGCGTACACAGATACGCAGTATTTT,CASSITGLAYTDTQYF
TRBV4-3,-,-,TRBJ1-2,TGCGCCAGCAGCCAAGATAGAGGGGGAACCGTCCTCCACTATGGCTACACCTTC,CASSQDRGGTVLHYGYTF
TRBV11-2,-,-,TRBJ1-1,TGTGCCAACCGCGGGGCCGACACTGAAGCTTTCTTT,CANRGADTEAFF